Listed below are T cell receptor beta chains from one sample, sequenced in a study of blood T cell repertoires in COVID-19. TCRdb's table, derived via immunoSEQ multiplex PCR, lists solely in-frame clones and lacks some. The sample contains hundreds of thousands of clones, almost 90% of which appear only once. Material for sequencing was peripheral blood. These receptors all stem from a woman aged 70-85 years with COVID-19, enrolled during active disease. CDR3s include the opening cysteine and the closing phenylalanine or tryptophan. A D gene is named only where the DNA matches it firmly. The size field is filled for only some rows; it gives once, few, many or a size class.

CDR3 protein: CASSRGLAGGVTQYF; CDR3 DNA: TGTGCCAGCAGCAGGGGACTAGCGGGGGGAGTTACGCAGTATTTT; clone size: few; D gene: TRBD2; J gene: TRBJ2-3; V gene: TRBV7-2
CDR3 protein: CASSLRLAGGLDTQYF; CDR3 DNA: TGCGCCAGCAGCTTGAGGCTAGCGGGGGGTCTGGATACGCAGTATTTT; clone size: .; D gene: TRBD2; J gene: TRBJ2-3; V gene: TRBV5-1
CDR3 protein: CASSPANSGNTIYF; CDR3 DNA: TGTGCCAGCAGCCCAGCGAACTCTGGAAACACCATATATTTT; clone size: .; D gene: .; J gene: TRBJ1-3; V gene: TRBV7-9
CDR3 protein: CASSFSRLATNEKLFF; CDR3 DNA: TGTGCCAGCAGCTTCTCTAGGCTGGCAACTAATGAAAAACTGTTTTTT; clone size: few; D gene: .; J gene: TRBJ1-4; V gene: TRBV7-8
CDR3 protein: CASSLGTGTGGAQYF; CDR3 DNA: TGTGCCAGCAGCTTAGGGACCGGGACAGGGGGCGCCCAGTACTTC; clone size: .; D gene: TRBD1; J gene: TRBJ2-7; V gene: TRBV11-2
CDR3 protein: CASSRGDTEAFF; CDR3 DNA: TGTGCCAGCAGTAGGGGTGACACTGAAGCTTTCTTT; clone size: .; D gene: .; J gene: TRBJ1-1; V gene: TRBV6-6
CDR3 protein: CASSRGTEVDTIYF; CDR3 DNA: TGTGCCAGCTCTAGGGGGACAGAGGTCGACACCATATATTTT; clone size: .; D gene: TRBD1; J gene: TRBJ1-3; V gene: TRBV6-5
CDR3 protein: CASSRGNDRANEKLFF; CDR3 DNA: TGTGCCAGTAGTAGAGGGAACGACAGGGCTAATGAAAAACTGTTTTTT; clone size: .; D gene: TRBD1; J gene: TRBJ1-4; V gene: TRBV19
CDR3 protein: CASSLVGGGAGDTQYF; CDR3 DNA: TGCGCCAGCAGCTTGGTAGGCGGGGGGGCCGGAGATACGCAGTATTTT; clone size: .; D gene: TRBD2; J gene: TRBJ2-3; V gene: TRBV5-1
CDR3 protein: CASSHRTSGPRETQYF; CDR3 DNA: TGTGCCAGCAGCCACAGGACTAGCGGGCCTCGGGAGACCCAGTACTTC; clone size: .; D gene: TRBD2; J gene: TRBJ2-5; V gene: TRBV11-1
CDR3 protein: CASSANLAGEGETQYF; CDR3 DNA: TGTGCCAGCAGCGCTAATTTAGCGGGGGAGGGAGAGACCCAGTACTTC; clone size: .; D gene: TRBD2; J gene: TRBJ2-5; V gene: TRBV7-2
CDR3 protein: CASSQRSYGYTF; CDR3 DNA: TGTGCCAGCAGCCAGAGGAGCTATGGCTACACCTTC; clone size: .; D gene: .; J gene: TRBJ1-2; V gene: TRBV21-1
CDR3 protein: CAISEGRGKNIQYF; CDR3 DNA: TGTGCCATCAGTGAGGGGCGGGGGAAAAACATTCAGTACTTC; clone size: once; D gene: TRBD2; J gene: TRBJ2-4; V gene: TRBV10-3
CDR3 protein: CASSLTATEQYF; CDR3 DNA: TGTGCCAGCAGTTTAACAGCAACCGAGCAGTACTTC; clone size: .; D gene: .; J gene: TRBJ2-7; V gene: TRBV12-3/TRBV12-4
CDR3 protein: CASSPWDKNTIYF; CDR3 DNA: TGTGCCAGCAGCCCCTGGGACAAGAACACCATATATTTT; clone size: .; D gene: .; J gene: TRBJ1-3; V gene: TRBV7-2
CDR3 protein: CASSLAGSGGTGYTF; CDR3 DNA: TGTGCCAGCAGCTTGGCCGGGAGTGGTGGGACCGGCTACACCTTC; clone size: .; D gene: .; J gene: TRBJ1-2; V gene: TRBV5-8
CDR3 protein: CASSVAGTGLRTEAFF; CDR3 DNA: TGTGCCAGCAGCGTAGCCGGGACAGGGTTGAGGACTGAAGCTTTCTTT; clone size: .; D gene: TRBD1; J gene: TRBJ1-1; V gene: TRBV9
CDR3 protein: CASTRQGPDTQYF; CDR3 DNA: TGTGCCAGCACCCGACAGGGCCCGGATACGCAGTATTTT; clone size: .; D gene: TRBD1; J gene: TRBJ2-3; V gene: TRBV12-3/TRBV12-4
CDR3 protein: CASSFSSGEAFF; CDR3 DNA: TGTGCCAGCAGTTTTTCGTCGGGTGAAGCTTTCTTT; clone size: .; D gene: .; J gene: TRBJ1-1; V gene: TRBV27
CDR3 protein: CASSPLPSQGISTEAFF; CDR3 DNA: TGTGCCAGCTCACCACTACCATCTCAGGGGATCAGCACTGAAGCTTTCTTT; clone size: .; D gene: .; J gene: TRBJ1-1; V gene: TRBV18
CDR3 protein: CASSRRTGAHYGYTF; CDR3 DNA: TGTGCCAGCAGTCGTAGGACAGGGGCTCACTATGGCTACACCTTC; clone size: .; D gene: TRBD1; J gene: TRBJ1-2; V gene: TRBV11-2
CDR3 protein: CASSFLSGTDTQYF; CDR3 DNA: TGTGCCAGCAGTTTTTTGAGTGGCACAGATACGCAGTATTTT; clone size: many; D gene: .; J gene: TRBJ2-3; V gene: TRBV28
CDR3 protein: CASDRAGQPQHF; CDR3 DNA: TGTGCCAGTGACAGGGCTGGGCAGCCCCAGCATTTT; clone size: once; D gene: TRBD1; J gene: TRBJ1-5; V gene: TRBV6-5
CDR3 protein: CASSMVSEQYF; CDR3 DNA: TGTGCCAGCAGTATGGTGAGCGAGCAGTACTTC; clone size: .; D gene: .; J gene: TRBJ2-7; V gene: TRBV2
CDR3 protein: CASSPGQGYSNQPQHF; CDR3 DNA: TGCGCCAGCAGCCCAGGACAGGGTTATAGCAATCAGCCCCAGCATTTT; clone size: .; D gene: TRBD1; J gene: TRBJ1-5; V gene: TRBV4-1
CDR3 protein: CASSQDGTDEAFF; CDR3 DNA: TGCGCCAGCAGCCAAGACGGGACAGATGAAGCTTTCTTT; clone size: .; D gene: TRBD1; J gene: TRBJ1-1; V gene: TRBV4-1
CDR3 protein: CASSQDPLAGGSYNEQFF; CDR3 DNA: TGTGCCAGCAGCCAAGATCCCCTAGCGGGGGGATCCTACAATGAGCAGTTCTTC; clone size: .; D gene: TRBD2; J gene: TRBJ2-1; V gene: TRBV3-1/TRBV3-2
CDR3 protein: CASSLSDGPGAPLHF; CDR3 DNA: TGTGCCAGCAGTTTATCCGACGGCCCCGGGGCACCCCTCCACTTT; clone size: many; D gene: .; J gene: TRBJ1-6; V gene: TRBV27
CDR3 protein: CASSPVGALANYGYTF; CDR3 DNA: TGTGCCAGCAGCCCTGTGGGGGCCTTAGCTAACTATGGCTACACCTTC; clone size: .; D gene: .; J gene: TRBJ1-2; V gene: TRBV7-8
CDR3 protein: CASSPSDQGPRSNEKLFF; CDR3 DNA: TGTGCCAGCTCACCATCGGACCAGGGGCCACGGTCCAATGAAAAACTGTTTTTT; clone size: .; D gene: .; J gene: TRBJ1-4; V gene: TRBV18
CDR3 protein: CAWARGTGGAYEQYF; CDR3 DNA: TGTGCCTGGGCCCGGGGGACAGGGGGTGCCTACGAGCAGTACTTC; clone size: .; D gene: TRBD1; J gene: TRBJ2-7; V gene: TRBV30
CDR3 protein: CASSSPGQGNQPQHF; CDR3 DNA: TGTGCCAGCAGTTCCCCGGGACAGGGGAATCAGCCCCAGCATTTT; clone size: .; D gene: TRBD1; J gene: TRBJ1-5; V gene: TRBV28
CDR3 protein: CASSLLGRPQHF; CDR3 DNA: TGTGCCAGCAGTTTATTGGGGCGGCCCCAGCATTTT; clone size: .; D gene: .; J gene: TRBJ1-5; V gene: TRBV28
CDR3 protein: CASSIEGRRNHSPLHF; CDR3 DNA: TGTGCCAGTAGTATTGAAGGACGGAGGAACCATTCACCCCTCCACTTT; clone size: .; D gene: .; J gene: TRBJ1-6; V gene: TRBV19
CDR3 protein: CASRVVLGEQFF; CDR3 DNA: TGTGCCAGCAGGGTGGTGCTAGGTGAGCAGTTCTTC; clone size: .; D gene: .; J gene: TRBJ2-1; V gene: TRBV27
CDR3 protein: CASSFVSADTQYF; CDR3 DNA: TGCGCCAGCAGTTTCGTCTCGGCAGATACGCAGTATTTT; clone size: .; D gene: .; J gene: TRBJ2-3; V gene: TRBV5-1
CDR3 protein: CASSPTGTLKETQYF; CDR3 DNA: TGTGCCAGCTCACCAACTGGGACTTTGAAAGAGACCCAGTACTTC; clone size: .; D gene: .; J gene: TRBJ2-5; V gene: TRBV18
CDR3 protein: CASSIGGGSYNEQFF; CDR3 DNA: TGTGCCAGTAGTATAGGGGGGGGCTCCTACAATGAGCAGTTCTTC; clone size: .; D gene: TRBD2; J gene: TRBJ2-1; V gene: TRBV19
CDR3 protein: CASSPRGYQETQYF; CDR3 DNA: TGTGCCAGCAGCCCCAGGGGGTACCAAGAGACCCAGTACTTC; clone size: .; D gene: TRBD1; J gene: TRBJ2-5; V gene: TRBV14
CDR3 protein: CASSLVTAGGPETQYF; CDR3 DNA: TGTGCCAGCAGCTTAGTAACAGCGGGGGGGCCAGAGACCCAGTACTTC; clone size: .; D gene: TRBD2; J gene: TRBJ2-5; V gene: TRBV7-7
CDR3 protein: CAINQGYTGELFF; CDR3 DNA: TGTGCCATCAATCAGGGTTACACCGGGGAGCTGTTTTTT; clone size: .; D gene: .; J gene: TRBJ2-2; V gene: TRBV10-3
CDR3 protein: CASGQTGGTEAFF; CDR3 DNA: TGTGCTAGTGGACAGACAGGGGGCACTGAAGCTTTCTTT; clone size: .; D gene: TRBD1; J gene: TRBJ1-1; V gene: TRBV12-5
CDR3 protein: CASSVGTGIHEQFF; CDR3 DNA: TGTGCCAGCAGCGTCGGGACAGGGATCCATGAGCAGTTCTTC; clone size: .; D gene: TRBD1; J gene: TRBJ2-1; V gene: TRBV7-8
CDR3 protein: CASSFAGLGNQPQHF; CDR3 DNA: TGTGCCAGCAGTTTTGCGGGGCTGGGCAATCAGCCCCAGCATTTT; clone size: .; D gene: .; J gene: TRBJ1-5; V gene: TRBV28
CDR3 protein: CASSRRQGPLSGANVLTF; CDR3 DNA: TGTGCCAGCAGTCGTCGACAGGGTCCCTTATCTGGGGCCAACGTCCTGACTTTC; clone size: .; D gene: TRBD1; J gene: TRBJ2-6; V gene: TRBV6-6
CDR3 protein: CAWSAPGTGKNEQYF; CDR3 DNA: TGTGCCTGGAGTGCCCCGGGGACAGGGAAAAACGAGCAGTACTTC; clone size: .; D gene: TRBD1; J gene: TRBJ2-7; V gene: TRBV30
CDR3 protein: CASSPWGGRADQPQHF; CDR3 DNA: TGTGCCAGCAGTCCCTGGGGGGGGAGGGCCGATCAGCCCCAGCATTTT; clone size: .; D gene: .; J gene: TRBJ1-5; V gene: TRBV27
CDR3 protein: CASSLASNTGELFF; CDR3 DNA: TGTGCCAGCAGCTTGGCCAGTAACACCGGGGAGCTGTTTTTT; clone size: .; D gene: .; J gene: TRBJ2-2; V gene: TRBV11-2
CDR3 protein: CASSVDGDTDTQYF; CDR3 DNA: TGTGCCAGCAGCGTAGATGGGGACACAGATACTCAGTATTTT; clone size: .; D gene: .; J gene: TRBJ2-3; V gene: TRBV9
CDR3 protein: CASSVEGDTYNEQFF; CDR3 DNA: TGTGCCAGCAGCGTAGAGGGGGACACATACAATGAGCAGTTCTTC; clone size: .; D gene: .; J gene: TRBJ2-1; V gene: TRBV9
CDR3 protein: CSVGQGTGELFF; CDR3 DNA: TGCAGCGTTGGACAGGGAACCGGGGAGCTGTTTTTT; clone size: .; D gene: TRBD1; J gene: TRBJ2-2; V gene: TRBV29-1
CDR3 protein: CASSVLAGDEQYF; CDR3 DNA: TGTGCCAGCAGCGTACTAGCGGGGGATGAGCAGTACTTC; clone size: .; D gene: TRBD2; J gene: TRBJ2-7; V gene: TRBV9
CDR3 protein: CASSDRGGRETQYF; CDR3 DNA: TGTGCCAGCAGTGATCGGGGGGGGCGAGAGACCCAGTACTTC; clone size: .; D gene: TRBD2; J gene: TRBJ2-5; V gene: TRBV25-1
CDR3 protein: CASSPQGTGLYEQYF; CDR3 DNA: TGTGCCAGCTCACCACAGGGAACAGGGTTATACGAGCAGTACTTC; clone size: .; D gene: .; J gene: TRBJ2-7; V gene: TRBV18
CDR3 protein: CASRGQGGDYGYTF; CDR3 DNA: TGTGCCAGCAGAGGACAGGGGGGGGACTATGGCTACACCTTC; clone size: .; D gene: TRBD1; J gene: TRBJ1-2; V gene: TRBV2